Presented here are 29 T cell receptor beta chains from one specimen sequenced in a study of identical twins. Each CDR3 protein is one row after TCRdb ran MiXCR on the 5' RACE reads. This sample has more than 1.5 million distinct CDR3 sequences, with about 32% found just once. Specimen: cord blood. The receptors here all came from a newborn girl in good health.

This clonotype was recorded at least ten times. V usage is TRBV4-2 and J usage is TRBJ2-3; possible D gene TRBD2, 6 bases. CDR3 size: 14 residues. Germline-derived CDR1 and CDR2 are LGHNA and YNFKEQ. Trimming removed 1 base at V and 6 bases at J, with 11 bases between. Here the CDR3 reads CASSQGWAGDTQYF. CDR3 coding DNA: TGTGCCAGCAGCCAAGGTTGGGCGGGGGATACGCAGTATTTT.

This clonotype was observed a handful of times. This chain uses TRBV20-1 with TRBJ2-1; 7 positions agree with TRBD2. CDR1 is DFQATT, CDR2 SNEGSKA, per germline (reference sequence). J gave up 7 bases and V 5 bases, and 11 bases lay outside the gene matches. The CDR3 contains 14 residues. The CDR3 region has the DNA TGCAGTGCTCTACTCCCGCTAGCGGATAATGAGCAGTTCTTC. Residues: CSALLPLADNEQFF.

This clonotype was observed once. The chain employs TRBV27 and TRBJ1-5, with a weak D call TRBD1 (5 bases). V dropped 8 bases and J dropped 1 base, with 21 bases sitting between them. Germline V gives CDR1 MNHEY, CDR2 SMNVEV (reference sequence). The CDR3 contains 17 residues. CDR3 sequence (DNA): TGTGCCAGCCGACAGACTAGGGCCGAGGGGAGCAATCAGCCCCAGCATTTT. Protein sequence: CASRQTRAEGSNQPQHF.

Many counts were recorded for this clonotype. V usage is TRBV6-6 and J usage is TRBJ2-7, with D uncertain. V lost 6 bases and J 3 bases, leaving 12 bases between the germline ends. CDR1 MNHNY and CDR2 SVGAGI come from the germline V gene (reference sequence). The CDR3 is 13 residues long. CDR3 in amino acids: CASSSDEGYEQYF. The CDR3 nucleotides are TGTGCCAGCAGCTCGGACGAAGGCTACGAGCAGTACTTC.

V usage is TRBV19 and J usage is TRBJ1-2; 7 bases are shared with TRBD1. The trim removed 8 bases at V and 6 bases at J, leaving 6 bases unmatched. Germline V CDR1 and CDR2: LNHDA, SQIVND (reference sequence). The CDR3 spans 12 residues. For the CDR3, the DNA is TGTGCCAGTGGCAGGGGGAAGCATGGCTACACCTTC. This sequence encodes CASGRGKHGYTF.

The chain employs TRBV20-1 and TRBJ2-1; perhaps TRBD2 as D (5 bases). Near its end, the DNA agrees better with TRBJ2-7, so the J call may be wrong. The CDR3 totals 12 residues. Germline CDR1 is DFQATT and CDR2 is SNEGSKA (reference sequence). The CDR3 coding sequence is TGCAGTGCTAGAAATTTCGGGAATGAGCAGTACTTC. Translating it yields CSARNFGNEQYF.

The V and J genes are TRBV11-3 and TRBJ2-2; 7 bases agree with TRBD1. This CDR3 comprises 15 residues. Trimming removed 5 bases from V and 4 bases from J; junction bases left unmatched: 7. Germline CDR1 SGHNT, CDR2 YENEEA. The chain's CDR3 is CASSAVAGGTGELFF. The DNA for the CDR3 is TGTGCCAGCAGCGCAGTGGCAGGGGGCACCGGGGAGCTGTTTTTT. The full variable domain, completed using reference TRBV11-3 and TRBJ2-2, is EAGVVQSPRYKIIEKKQPVAFWCNPISGHNTLYWYLQNLGQGPELLIRYENEEAVDDSQLPKDRFSAERLKGVDSTLKIQPAELGDSAVYLCASSAVAGGTGELFFGEGSRLTVL.

This chain joins TRBV20-1 and TRBJ1-2; D might be TRBD1 (5 bases). Between the trimmed V and J ends, which lost 0 bases and 3 bases, there was a span of 8 bases. Germline loops: CDR1 DFQATT, CDR2 SNEGSKA (reference sequence). This CDR3 is built from 13 residues. The DNA for the CDR3 is TGCAGTGCTAGAGACAGGGATGACTATGGCTACACCTTC. Its protein is CSARDRDDYGYTF.

Remarks on this clonotype: This sequence may be a read error, since a much larger clone differs from it by one base. The DNA of the CDR3 is TGTGCCAGCAGCCCCGGGACTAGGAACAATGGGCAGTTCTTC. Translating it yields CASSPGTRNNGQFF. This chain links TRBV6-2 or TRBV6-3 with TRBJ2-1; 8 bases map to TRBD2. This CDR3 comprises 14 residues. The germline V gene has CDR1 MNHEY and CDR2 SVGEGT.

Remarks on this clonotype: The junction shows a germline mismatch at one end, possibly a read error. This sequence joins TRBV6-1 and TRBJ2-3, with D possibly matching TRBD2 (6 bases). This CDR3 is 17 amino acids long. CDR1 is MNHNS, CDR2 SASEGT, per germline. CDR3 loop: CASSEAVLAWGTGTQYF. CDR3 DNA sequence: TGTGCCAGCAGTGAAGCTGTACTAGCATGGGGCACAGGTACGCAGTATTTT.

This clonotype was picked up a small number of times. The CDR3 reads CASSLGGGEYGYTF. As DNA, the CDR3 is TGTGCCAGCAGCTTAGGGGGGGGAGAGTATGGCTACACCTTC. The V and J genes are TRBV13 and TRBJ1-2; D possibly corresponds to TRBD1 (5 bases). The germline V gene encodes CDR1 PRHDT and CDR2 FYEKMQ (reference sequence). The CDR3 contains 14 residues. Trimming removed 0 bases from V and 5 bases from J, with 10 bases in between.

The V gene is TRBV6-5, the J gene TRBJ2-5, with 11 bases that match TRBD2. The V gene's germline CDR1 is MNHEY and CDR2 SVGAGI. This CDR3 is 16 amino acids long. The V segment lost 2 bases and the J segment 5 bases; nucleotides outside the gene matches: 7. In nucleotides, the CDR3 is TGTGCCAGCAGTTACGGTCTAGCGGGAGGTAGGGAGACCCAGTACTTC. Translating it yields CASSYGLAGGRETQYF.

The chain has TRBV6-1 and TRBJ2-1; D gene unclear. In germline, CDR1 is MNHNS, CDR2 SASEGT. V lost 5 bases, J lost 1 base, and 12 bases lay in between. The CDR3 extends over 15 amino acids. This chain's CDR3 is CASSLPAASYNEQFF. CDR3 DNA: TGTGCCAGCAGTTTACCCGCGGCTTCCTACAATGAGCAGTTCTTC.

This clonotype was counted a few times. J is TRBJ2-1 and V is TRBV7-2, with D maybe TRBD2 (6 bases). There are 14 residues in the CDR3. V lost 6 bases and J 9 bases, leaving 18 bases between the germline ends. In germline, CDR1 is SGHTA, CDR2 FQGNSA. The CDR3: CASSYLPGVGEQFF. The CDR3 DNA follows: TGTGCCAGCAGTTATCTCCCGGGGGTGGGTGAGCAGTTCTTC.

V and J are TRBV6-1 and TRBJ2-1; 8 positions match TRBD2. V shed 6 bases, J shed 1 base, and the junction held 8 bases outside the gene matches. The length of the CDR3 is 16 residues. The germline CDR1 and CDR2 sequences are MNHNS and SASEGT. This CDR3 is CASRLISGDSYNEQFF. The CDR3 DNA is TGTGCCAGCAGACTGATTAGCGGGGATTCCTACAATGAGCAGTTCTTC.

This clonotype was counted at least ten times. The genes are TRBV29-1 and TRBJ2-1; possibly TRBD2 for D (5 bases). Deletions cut 4 bases from V and 6 bases from J, with 13 bases between. The germline V gene has CDR1 SQVTM and CDR2 ANQGSEA. The CDR3 length is 13 residues. CDR3 nucleotides: TGCAGCGTTGTAGGTGGGAGAGGCAATGAGCAGTTCTTC. The encoded protein is CSVVGGRGNEQFF.

CDR3 sequence reads: CASSQELARYGFEQFF. The CDR3 coding sequence is TGTGCCAGCAGCCAAGAACTAGCGAGGTATGGGTTCGAGCAGTTCTTC. V and J are TRBV4-2 and TRBJ2-1; 7 bases fit TRBD2. V was pared by 0 bases and J by 10 bases, with 12 bases of the junction left unmatched. Per germline, CDR1 LGHNA and CDR2 YNFKEQ. This CDR3 region has 16 residues.

The chain joins TRBV25-1 to TRBJ1-4, with TRBD1 matching over 8 bases. This CDR3 has 15 amino acids. Germline assignment: CDR1 MGHDK and CDR2 SYGVNS. V was clipped by 0 bases and J by 6 bases; unmatched bases: 3. This CDR3 is CASSEYRGQDEKLFF. The DNA for the CDR3 is TGTGCCAGCAGTGAATACAGGGGGCAGGATGAAAAACTGTTTTTT.

The V and J genes are TRBV7-2 and TRBJ1-2; TRBD1 agrees at 7 bases. V shed 6 bases and J 0 bases; nucleotides not matched to a gene: 13. Germline V gives CDR1 SGHTA, CDR2 FQGNSA. The CDR3 is 17 residues long. This CDR3 is CASSFFTNRGSNYGYTF. In DNA form, the CDR3 reads TGTGCCAGCAGTTTTTTCACTAACAGGGGCTCTAACTATGGCTACACCTTC.

This clonotype was observed a handful of times. The chain links TRBV11-2 to TRBJ2-1; TRBD2 matches 7 bases. The CDR3 is 15 amino acids. V was pared by 3 bases and J by 5 bases, with 7 bases of the junction left unmatched. Germline assignment: CDR1 SGHAT and CDR2 FQNNGV. As DNA, the CDR3 is TGTGCCAGCAGCTTGGGGCGGGGGAGTAACAATGAGCAGTTCTTC. Its protein product is CASSLGRGSNNEQFF.

This chain links TRBV20-1 with TRBJ1-3; possibly TRBD1 for D (6 bases). V lost 3 bases, J lost 3 bases, and 15 bases lay in between. The germline V gene has CDR1 DFQATT and CDR2 SNEGSKA (reference sequence). There are 15 residues in the CDR3. CDR3: CSASDRPLGGNTIYF. The CDR3 DNA reads TGCAGTGCTAGCGACAGGCCATTAGGTGGAAACACCATATATTTT.

This clonotype was seen at least ten times. This chain uses TRBV12-3 or TRBV12-4 with TRBJ1-2, with D hard to call. V gave up 0 bases and J gave up 7 bases, with 15 bases separating them. This CDR3 is built from 15 residues. The CDR3 DNA reads TGTGCCAGCAGTTTAGCCTTGGTGGGTCGACTTGGCTACACCTTC. Its protein product is CASSLALVGRLGYTF.

In nucleotides, the CDR3 is TGTGCCAGCAGCTTACTTTTAGTAAGGGGCTACACCTTC. Its translation: CASSLLLVRGYTF. The chain links TRBV7-9 to TRBJ1-2, with D unclear. Trimming pared 2 bases from V and 8 bases from J, leaving 12 bases between. The CDR3 is 13 amino acids. In germline, CDR1 is SEHNR, CDR2 FQNEAQ (reference sequence).

This clonotype was detected many times. The chain uses TRBV21-1 and TRBJ2-6. TRBV21-1 is marked as a pseudogene. This CDR3 spans 16 amino acids. CDR3 in amino acids: CASSKKGSSGANVLTF. For the CDR3, the DNA is TGTGCCAGCAGCAAAAAAGGCAGCTCTGGGGCCAACGTCCTGACTTTC.

The chain joins TRBV19 to TRBJ2-1; 8 positions agree with TRBD1. The CDR3 covers 16 residues. Looked up from germline, CDR1 is LNHDA and CDR2 is SQIVND (reference sequence). The V and J ends lost 3 bases and 5 bases, in that order; junction bases with no gene match: 9. The CDR3 bases are TGTGCCAGTAGTATTCTGGGACAGGTCAGGCACAATGAGCAGTTCTTC. It encodes CASSILGQVRHNEQFF.

This clonotype appeared a few times. J is TRBJ2-3 and V is TRBV20-1; the D is unclear. Per the germline V gene, CDR1 is DFQATT and CDR2 is SNEGSKA (reference sequence). This CDR3 contains 14 residues. With 3 bases removed from V and 1 base from J, the gap between germline ends came to 11 bases. The CDR3 DNA is TGCAGTGCTAGTTACGCCTACCGCACAGATACGCAGTATTTT. Translated, it gives CSASYAYRTDTQYF.

V and J are TRBV7-9 and TRBJ1-1; TRBD1 is a possible D gene (5 bases). The CDR3 runs 13 residues. Germline V CDR1 and CDR2: SEHNR, FQNEAQ (reference sequence). V was shortened by 8 bases and J by 6 bases, with 16 bases between the two germline ends. The CDR3 DNA sequence: TGTGCCAGCCGAGGGGCGGTGAATTCTGAAGCTTTCTTT. Protein: CASRGAVNSEAFF.

V usage is TRBV29-1 and J usage is TRBJ1-1; 8 bases line up with TRBD1. This CDR3 comprises 14 residues. Looked up from germline, CDR1 is SQVTM and CDR2 is ANQGSEA. V lost 0 bases to trimming and J lost 0 bases; unmatched junction nucleotides: 0. The CDR3 reads CSVEETGVNTEAFF. For the CDR3, the DNA is TGCAGCGTTGAAGAGACAGGGGTGAACACTGAAGCTTTCTTT. The full variable domain, in which reference TRBV29-1 and TRBJ1-1 provide the parts outside the CDR3, is SAVISQKPSRDICQRGTSLTIQCQVDSQVTMMFWYRQQPGQSLTLIATANQGSEATYESGFVIDKFPISRPNLTFSTLTVSNMSPEDSSIYLCSVEETGVNTEAFFGQGTRLTVV.

The rearrangement links TRBV4-2 to TRBJ1-3, with D maybe TRBD1 (6 bases). Germline CDR1 LGHNA, CDR2 YNFKEQ. Trimming took off 5 bases at V and 4 bases at J, with 15 bases between the two ends. This CDR3 comprises 15 residues. CDR3 sequence (DNA): TGTGCCAGCAGCACCCGCCCGGGGGCCGGAAACACCATATATTTT. Translation: CASSTRPGAGNTIYF.